This passage covers 30 T cell receptor beta chains from one sample sequenced in a study of blood T cells in healthy people across ages. PCR was performed a second time for 7 to 11 cycles using a sample-barcoded 5' primer and a J-beta primer mix. MiXCR, run by TCRdb on the 5' RACE reads, gives a single entry per CDR3 protein. The repertoire consists of approximately 1.5 million distinct CDR3 sequences, with approximately 43% occurring once and the leading ten covering around 4%. The sequenced material came from blood. The receptors were sampled from a woman aged 18-30 years in good health.

The gene calls are TRBV6-5 and TRBJ2-6; no clear D gene. The CDR3 is made up of 16 amino acids. V lost 0 bases and J 1 base, leaving 7 bases between the germline ends. The germline CDR1 and CDR2 sequences are MNHEY and SVGAGI. The CDR3 protein is CASSYSAASGANVLTF. As DNA, the CDR3 is TGTGCCAGCAGTTACTCGGCCGCATCTGGGGCCAACGTCCTGACTTTC.

The rearrangement links TRBV7-2 to TRBJ2-7; TRBD2 matches at 12 bases. V shed 5 bases and J 3 bases; nucleotides not matched to a gene: 5. CDR1 SGHTA and CDR2 FQGNSA come from the germline V gene. This CDR3 has 15 amino acids. CDR3 region: CASSLTSGSNYEQYF. Here the CDR3 DNA reads TGTGCCAGCAGCCTGACTAGCGGGAGTAACTACGAGCAGTACTTC.

The rearrangement links TRBV4-3 to TRBJ2-7; D ambiguous. V gave up 6 bases and J gave up 1 base, with 19 bases separating them. There are 16 residues in the CDR3. Germline assignment: CDR1 LGHNA and CDR2 YSLEER. The CDR3 spells CASSPSLSLHSYEQYF. CDR3 in DNA: TGCGCCAGCAGTCCTTCCCTGAGTTTGCATTCCTACGAGCAGTACTTC.

The chain couples TRBV21-1 to TRBJ2-7; TRBD2, as called in the table, went unchecked against the DNA. TRBV21-1 is an annotated pseudogene. The CDR3 runs to 15 residues. CDR3 region: CASSKGLRTIYEQYF. The CDR3 DNA follows: TGTGCCAGCAGCAAGGGACTTAGGACAATCTACGAGCAGTACTTC.

This clonotype was detected only a few times. The V and J genes are TRBV20-1 and TRBJ2-3, with D perhaps matching TRBD1 (6 bases). The CDR3 length is 14 residues. The V end lost 0 bases, the J end lost 9 bases, and 16 bases lay between the germline ends. Germline CDR1 and CDR2: DFQATT and SNEGSKA (reference sequence). The CDR3 DNA sequence: TGCAGTGCTAGAGATCCTAGAGGGGGTTGCACGCAGTATTTT. Protein sequence: CSARDPRGGCTQYF.

V usage is TRBV14 and J usage is TRBJ2-1, with D maybe TRBD1 (6 bases). V shed 4 bases and J shed 0 bases, with 13 bases lying between them. Germline V gives CDR1 SGHDN, CDR2 FVKESK. The CDR3 extends over 16 amino acids. CDR3 coding DNA: TGTGCCAGCAGCCGCTACCGGGACATCTCCTACAATGAGCAGTTCTTC. As protein: CASSRYRDISYNEQFF.

This clonotype was picked up a small number of times. The chain uses TRBV4-2 and TRBJ2-3, with D perhaps TRBD2 (5 bases). Trimming cost V 0 bases and J 4 bases, with 11 bases left between them. CDR1 LGHNA and CDR2 YNFKEQ come from the germline V gene. The CDR3 runs 15 residues. The CDR3: CASSQEGLTPDTQYF. As DNA, the CDR3 is TGTGCCAGCAGCCAAGAAGGACTGACCCCAGATACGCAGTATTTT.

This clonotype was seen a handful of times. The chain is built from TRBV30 and TRBJ2-2; D is uncertain. V gave up 3 bases and J gave up 4 bases, with 15 bases separating them. The length of the CDR3 is 15 residues. Per germline, CDR1 GTSNPN and CDR2 SVGIG (reference sequence). The CDR3 sequence: CAWRTAGPLTGELFF. The CDR3 bases are TGTGCCTGGAGAACGGCAGGCCCTCTCACCGGGGAGCTGTTTTTT.

The rearrangement links TRBV5-1 to TRBJ2-7, with D maybe TRBD1 (5 bases). This CDR3 has 14 amino acids. V was pared by 0 bases and J by 7 bases, with 14 bases between. Germline CDR1 is SGHRS and CDR2 is YFSETQ. This chain's CDR3 is CASSLGQYPTEQYF. The CDR3 DNA reads TGCGCCAGCAGCTTGGGACAGTATCCTACAGAGCAGTACTTC.

The chain uses TRBV4-1 and TRBJ1-5; possibly TRBD1 for D (6 bases). Germline loops: CDR1 MGHRA, CDR2 YSYEKL. V dropped 5 bases and J dropped 7 bases, with 15 bases sitting between them. The CDR3 is made up of 14 amino acids. The CDR3 DNA reads as TGCGCCAGCAGCATACGGACAGAATCCCAGCCCCAGCATTTT. Residues: CASSIRTESQPQHF.

This clonotype appeared a few times. This sequence joins TRBV7-2 and TRBJ2-7; 7 bases match TRBD1. The CDR3 has 13 amino acids. V dropped 5 bases and J dropped 3; count of bases not matched to a gene: 4. In germline, CDR1 is SGHTA, CDR2 FQGNSA. CDR3 loop: CASSVGQHYEQYF. DNA for the CDR3: TGTGCCAGCAGCGTGGGACAGCACTACGAGCAGTACTTC.

Remarks on this clonotype: Possible read error: a much larger clone is one base away. The chain joins TRBV28 to TRBJ2-5; tentative D call: TRBD1 (6 bases). The CDR3 is made up of 14 amino acids. CDR1 and CDR2 from the germline V gene are MDHEN and SYDVKM. The CDR3 DNA reads as TGTGCCAGCGGTTTTCAGGGGCATCAAGAGACCCAGTACTTC. Its protein product is CASGFQGHQETQYF.

This sequence joins TRBV2 and TRBJ2-1; 15 bases are a match to TRBD2. J lost 8 bases, V lost 1 base, and 15 bases had no gene match. This CDR3 contains 20 residues. The germline gives CDR1 SNHLY, CDR2 FYNNEI. Written as DNA, the CDR3 is TGTGCCAGCAGTGAAGGGCGCTGGACTAGCGGGGGGGCTTTTTGGTATGAGCAGTTCTTC. Its translation: CASSEGRWTSGGAFWYEQFF.

This clonotype was counted only a few times. This chain links TRBV20-1 with TRBJ2-3; 8 bases match TRBD2. Unmatched junction bases numbered 10, after V lost 0 bases and J lost 5 bases. Germline V lookup: CDR1 DFQATT, CDR2 SNEGSKA (reference sequence). The CDR3 sequence is 16 residues long. CDR3 loop: CSARDRGLAGLDTQYF. Written as DNA, the CDR3 is TGCAGTGCTAGAGATCGAGGGCTAGCGGGTTTAGATACGCAGTATTTT.

The rearrangement joins TRBV6-1 to TRBJ2-3; D possibly matches TRBD1 or TRBD2 (5 bases each). This CDR3 spans 15 amino acids. Germline V gene sequence: CDR1 MNHNS, CDR2 SASEGT. V was pared by 8 bases and J by 2 bases, with 17 bases between. CDR3 sequence reads: CASAGGTGPTDTQYF. Written as DNA, the CDR3 is TGTGCCAGCGCGGGTGGAACAGGACCCACAGATACGCAGTATTTT.

This chain uses TRBV9 with TRBJ1-6, with D possibly being TRBD1 (6 bases). The CDR3 totals 17 residues. Between the trimmed V and J ends, which lost 1 base and 7 bases, there was a span of 18 bases. Germline CDR1 SGDLS, CDR2 YYNGEE. CDR3 bases: TGTGCCAGCAGCGTACGTTCGGGGGCGACCTTAAATTCACCCCTCCACTTT. As protein: CASSVRSGATLNSPLHF.

This clonotype was counted between two and nine times. The chain is built from TRBV12-3 or TRBV12-4 and TRBJ2-1; 11 nucleotides align to TRBD2. This CDR3 comprises 12 residues. J was trimmed by 9 bases and V by 6 bases; bases with no gene match: 1. CDR3: CASRGTSGEQFF. The CDR3 DNA reads as TGTGCCAGCAGGGGGACTAGCGGTGAGCAGTTCTTC.

The rearrangement links TRBV20-1 to TRBJ2-3; no reliable D call. The CDR3 loop spans 14 amino acids. Germline V gene lookup returns CDR1 DFQATT and CDR2 SNEGSKA (reference sequence). V shed 3 bases and J shed 4 bases, with 14 bases lying between them. CDR3 region: CSASGPRASDTQYF. The CDR3 nucleotides are TGCAGTGCTAGTGGGCCCCGGGCCTCAGATACGCAGTATTTT.

The rearrangement links TRBV25-1 to TRBJ1-4, with a possible D match to TRBD1 (5 bases). V lost 6 bases and J 8 bases, leaving 13 bases between the germline ends. The CDR3 is 13 amino acids. From germline, CDR1 is MGHDK and CDR2 SYGVNS. This CDR3 reads CASSPFGAEKLFF. In DNA form, the CDR3 reads TGTGCCAGCAGCCCATTCGGGGCCGAAAAACTGTTTTTT.

Remarks on this clonotype: Since the CDR3 does not end with the conserved phenylalanine or tryptophan, this likely comes from a read error. The CDR3 coding sequence is TGTGCCAGCAGCTTAGATCTGGGGTTTGAGCAGTTCTTG. Protein sequence: CASSLDLGFEQFL. This sequence joins TRBV11-2 and TRBJ2-1; no reliable D call. This CDR3 is 13 amino acids long. Germline CDR1 reads SGHAT; CDR2 reads FQNNGV. Trimming left V 0 bases short and J 9 bases short, with 9 bases between.

This clonotype was found a few times. This sequence joins TRBV27 and TRBJ1-5, with unresolved D. Trimming left V 4 bases short and J 3 bases short, with 10 bases between. The CDR3 covers 14 residues. Per the germline V gene, CDR1 is MNHEY and CDR2 is SMNVEV (reference sequence). CDR3 sequence: CASSWAGVNQPQHF. The CDR3 region has the DNA TGTGCCAGCAGTTGGGCAGGAGTCAATCAGCCCCAGCATTTT.

This clonotype was found a few times. The chain joins TRBV18 to TRBJ2-5; no firm D call. The V and J ends lost 3 bases and 1 base respectively, with 6 bases between them. The CDR3 sequence is 13 residues long. The V gene's germline CDR1 is KGHSH and CDR2 LQKENI. CDR3 nucleotide sequence: TGTGCCAGCTCACCGCTATCCCAAGAGACCCAGTACTTC. Translating it yields CASSPLSQETQYF.

The chain recombines TRBV7-9 with TRBJ2-5; D unresolved. Trimming removed 1 base at V and 11 bases at J, with 17 bases between. Germline V gives CDR1 SEHNR, CDR2 FQNEAQ (reference sequence). This CDR3 has 14 amino acids. In DNA form, the CDR3 reads TGTGCCAGCAGCTTAGTAGTGACCGTCAATGAGCAGTACTTC. It codes for CASSLVVTVNEQYF.

This clonotype was observed a handful of times. The chain recombines TRBV5-1 with TRBJ1-2; 10 positions match TRBD1. V lost 2 bases and J lost 4; bases outside the gene matches: 8. The CDR3 covers 16 residues. Germline CDR1 is SGHRS and CDR2 is YFSETQ. The CDR3 region is CASSFDPGTGAYGYTF. In DNA form, the CDR3 reads TGCGCCAGCAGCTTTGATCCCGGGACAGGGGCCTATGGCTACACCTTC.

The chain has TRBV15 and TRBJ2-7, with D tentatively TRBD1 (6 bases). The CDR3 extends over 16 amino acids. Trimming removed 1 base from V and 5 bases from J, with 18 bases in between. Germline V gives CDR1 LNHNV, CDR2 YYDKDF (reference sequence). CDR3 DNA sequence: TGTGCCACCAGCAGAGCTGGGGGCAGGGGAGAAGACGAGCAGTACTTC. It codes for CATSRAGGRGEDEQYF. The variable domain in full, with the rest retrieved from reference TRBV15 and TRBJ2-7, is DAMVIQNPRYQVTQFGKPVTLSCSQTLNHNVMYWYQQKSSQAPKLLFHYYDKDFNNEADTPDNFQSRRPNTSFCFLDIRSPGLGDTAMYLCATSRAGGRGEDEQYFGPGTRLTVT.

This clonotype was seen a few times. The V gene is TRBV20-1, the J gene TRBJ1-4; no definite D call. Trimming took off 1 base at V and 2 bases at J, with 11 bases between the two ends. CDR1 is DFQATT, CDR2 SNEGSKA, per germline (reference sequence). CDR3 length: 15 residues. The CDR3 region is CSARGGLATNEKLFF. DNA of the CDR3: TGCAGTGCTAGAGGAGGATTAGCCACTAATGAAAAACTGTTTTTT.

This chain uses TRBV7-2 with TRBJ2-7; no firm D call. V dropped 5 bases and J dropped 4 bases, with 15 bases sitting between them. The CDR3 has 14 amino acids. CDR1 SGHTA and CDR2 FQGNSA come from the germline V gene. CDR3 in DNA: TGTGCCAGCAGCATCCAGAGTAATTCGTACGAGCAGTACTTC. Translated, it gives CASSIQSNSYEQYF.

This clonotype was observed a single time. The gene calls are TRBV29-1 and TRBJ2-5; perhaps D is TRBD1 or TRBD2 (5 bases each). The CDR3 contains 15 residues. Germline V gene lookup returns CDR1 SQVTM and CDR2 ANQGSEA. V was shortened by 5 bases and J by 1 base, with 17 bases between the two germline ends. Here the CDR3 reads CSVRGRHRPQETQYF. The CDR3 DNA sequence: TGCAGCGTTCGGGGTCGGCACAGGCCCCAAGAGACCCAGTACTTC.

The J gene is TRBJ2-3, the V gene TRBV7-3; 7 bases agree with TRBD1. The CDR3 sequence is 15 residues long. Germline CDR1 and CDR2: SGHTA and FQGTGA. J was trimmed by 4 bases and V by 5 bases; bases with no gene match: 9. Written as DNA, the CDR3 is TGTGCCAGCAGCCTCTCGACAGGGTGGGCAGATACGCAGTATTTT. This sequence encodes CASSLSTGWADTQYF.

This clonotype was observed a few times. The chain joins TRBV27 to TRBJ1-2; D ambiguous. The germline V gene has CDR1 MNHEY and CDR2 SMNVEV (reference sequence). The CDR3 covers 15 residues. Trimming cost V 6 bases and J 6 bases, with 20 bases left between them. The CDR3 DNA is TGTGCCAGCAGCCCTCCTGGGGTAAATGCTGATGGCTACACCTTC. It specifies CASSPPGVNADGYTF.